The 26 T cell receptor beta chains given below trace back to one sample, sequenced in a study of regulatory T cells in long-lasting Graves disease. Sample time point: newly diagnosed GD, antithyroid drugs for less than 3 months. Following extraction of RNA from PBMCs, that RNA was used to make the TCR library. Libraries of TCR beta came from iRepertoire HTBI primers plus Arm-PCR of CDR3 regions. MiXCR was run by TCRdb on the multiplex PCR reads, yielding one entry per CDR3 protein. The table has 520,000 or so distinct CDR3 sequences, around 13% seen once; the top ten hold over 7%. These records were also assigned to another study, of T cells in Graves' hyperthyroidism and ophthalmopathy.

The starting material was peripheral blood mononuclear cells (PBMCs), obtained at new diagnosis, from a patient treated with antithyroid drugs. All receptors come from a woman in her thirties with Graves disease.

The J gene is TRBJ2-1, the V gene TRBV4-2, with TRBD2 matching over 9 bases. V shed 0 bases and J 4 bases; nucleotides not matched to a gene: 4. Per the germline V gene, CDR1 is LGHNA and CDR2 is YNFKEQ. This CDR3 spans 16 amino acids. The chain's CDR3 is CASSQESSGDYNEQFF. The CDR3 DNA sequence: TGTGCCAGCAGCCAAGAATCTAGCGGGGATTACAATGAGCAGTTCTTC.

This clonotype was picked up many times. The J gene is TRBJ2-5, the V gene TRBV18; 12 bases agree with TRBD1. The germline CDR1 and CDR2 sequences are KGHSH and LQKENI. CDR3 length: 16 amino acids. J lost 5 bases, V lost 1 base, and 5 bases had no gene match. For the CDR3, the DNA is TGTGCCAGCTCACCACGGGACAGGGGGCGAAGGGAGACCCAGTACTTC. Translation: CASSPRDRGRRETQYF.

Remarks on this clonotype: At one end, the junction sequence differs from germline, possibly due to a read error. CDR3 DNA sequence: TGCGCCAGCAGCTTGGCGGACAGAAGAGCCCAAGAGACCCAGTACTTC. Protein sequence: CASSLADRRAQETQYF. V and J are TRBV5-8 and TRBJ2-5, with D tentatively TRBD1 (6 bases). The CDR3 loop spans 16 amino acids. Germline V gene data show CDR1 as SGHTS and CDR2 as YDEGEE. The full variable domain, in which reference TRBV5-8 and TRBJ2-5 provide the parts outside the CDR3, is EAGVTQSPTHLIKTRGQQATLRCSPISGHTSVYWYQQALGLGLQFLLWYDEGEERNRGNFPPRFSGRQFPNYSSELNVNALELEDSALYLCASSLADRRAQETQYFGPGTRLLVL.

This sequence joins TRBV27 and TRBJ1-2, with D possibly being TRBD1 (5 bases). CDR1 is MNHEY and CDR2 is SMNVEV in the germline V gene (reference sequence). V dropped 7 bases and J dropped 7 bases, with 16 bases sitting between them. This CDR3 region has 13 residues. The CDR3 nucleotides read TGTGCCAGCAAGTCAGGGCCGTCCGGTGGCTACACCTTC. It translates to CASKSGPSGGYTF.

Ten or more counts support this clonotype. The chain joins TRBV30 to TRBJ1-2; D perhaps matches TRBD1 (5 bases). Germline values: CDR1 GTSNPN, CDR2 SVGIG (reference sequence). Trimming removed 1 base at V and 4 bases at J, with 16 bases between. This CDR3 comprises 15 residues. The CDR3 region is CAWSAPGRRIYGYTF. The CDR3 DNA follows: TGTGCCTGGAGTGCCCCGGGACGGAGGATCTATGGCTACACCTTC.

This rearrangement joins TRBV19 to TRBJ1-2; 8 bases align to TRBD1. Germline CDR1 reads LNHDA; CDR2 reads SQIVND (reference sequence). V shed 4 bases, J shed 4 bases, and the junction held 8 bases outside the gene matches. The CDR3 extends over 15 amino acids. As DNA, the CDR3 is TGTGCCAGTAGTAACCCCGGGACAGGCCTCTATGGCTACACCTTC. The encoded protein is CASSNPGTGLYGYTF.

This clonotype was found many times. The rearrangement joins TRBV20-1 to TRBJ2-1; D ambiguous. V lost 1 base and J 0 bases, leaving 13 bases between the germline ends. CDR1 DFQATT and CDR2 SNEGSKA come from the germline V gene (reference sequence). This CDR3 spans 16 amino acids. CDR3 sequence reads: CSARVVGRSSYNEQFF. The CDR3 nucleotides read TGCAGTGCTAGAGTGGTAGGGCGTTCCTCCTACAATGAGCAGTTCTTC.

The table lists this clonotype with many counts. The chain uses TRBV20-1 and TRBJ2-5; 7 bases fit TRBD2. The CDR3 consists of 13 residues. The J segment lost 1 base and the V segment lost 2 bases, leaving 1 base of the junction unmatched. Germline CDR1 DFQATT, CDR2 SNEGSKA (reference sequence). The DNA of the CDR3 is TGCAGTGCTAGAATAGCGGGCCAAGAGACCCAGTACTTC. Protein: CSARIAGQETQYF.

V is TRBV27 and J is TRBJ1-2; 8 bases align to TRBD1. The junction had 10 bases not matched to a gene; V was cut back by 6 bases and J by 4 bases. The CDR3 extends over 15 amino acids. The germline gives CDR1 MNHEY, CDR2 SMNVEV (reference sequence). CDR3 nucleotide sequence: TGTGCCAGCAGACCCTCGGACAGGGTGTCCTATGGCTACACCTTC. This translates into CASRPSDRVSYGYTF.

This chain uses TRBV19 with TRBJ1-1, with a possible D match to TRBD1 (6 bases). This CDR3 region has 13 residues. The V end lost 7 bases, the J end lost 6 bases, and 15 bases lay between the germline ends. Germline CDR1 LNHDA, CDR2 SQIVND (reference sequence). The CDR3 DNA is TGTGCCAGTAAAATCAGGGGTTGGGCTGAAGCTTTCTTT. It is translated as CASKIRGWAEAFF.

The chain links TRBV6-2 or TRBV6-3 to TRBJ1-5; D uncertain. The CDR3 is 13 residues long. The germline CDR1 and CDR2 sequences are MNHEY and SVGEGT. Trimming pared 7 bases from V and 4 bases from J, leaving 11 bases between. CDR3 loop: CASTIDGNQPQHF. The CDR3, as DNA: TGTGCCAGCACCATAGACGGGAATCAGCCCCAGCATTTT.

This clonotype was detected ten times or more. The chain combines TRBV28 with TRBJ2-1; TRBD2 matches at 10 bases. V shed 2 bases, J shed 3 bases, and the junction held 1 base outside the gene matches. Germline-derived CDR1 and CDR2 are MDHEN and SYDVKM. The CDR3 is made up of 15 amino acids. CDR3 in amino acids: CASSLLAGDYNEQFF. CDR3 nucleotide sequence: TGTGCCAGCAGTTTACTAGCGGGAGACTACAATGAGCAGTTCTTC.

The rearrangement links TRBV7-6 to TRBJ2-1, with D perhaps TRBD2 (6 bases). This CDR3 region has 15 residues. The germline gives CDR1 SGHVS, CDR2 FNYEAQ. Trimming removed 5 bases at V and 3 bases at J, with 14 bases between. CDR3 sequence reads: CASSLQREDYNEQFF. CDR3 in DNA: TGTGCCAGCAGCCTGCAAAGGGAGGACTACAATGAGCAGTTCTTC.

Points on this clonotype: This may be a read error: a much more frequent sequence differs by one nucleotide. The chain employs TRBV20-1 and TRBJ1-4, with D tentatively TRBD1 (5 bases). Per germline, CDR1 DFQATT and CDR2 SNEGSKA (reference sequence). CDR3 length: 15 amino acids. The CDR3 spells CSARDRAGTKEKLFF. CDR3 coding DNA: TGCAGTGCTAGAGATAGGGCAGGGACTAAGGAAAAACTGTTTTTT.

This clonotype has at least ten counts. V gene TRBV7-6 combines with J gene TRBJ2-5; D gene ambiguous. The CDR3 runs to 16 residues. Germline V gene sequence: CDR1 SGHVS, CDR2 FNYEAQ. Trimming removed 4 bases from V and 2 bases from J, with 17 bases in between. DNA of the CDR3: TGTGCCAGCAGCTCACCTAGGTGGCTGGGGCAAGAGACCCAGTACTTC. Encoded protein: CASSSPRWLGQETQYF.

This clonotype was found many times. The CDR3 DNA reads as TGTGCCAGTAGTGTCATCGGGGAGCGTTTCTATGGCTACACCTTC. Its protein is CASSVIGERFYGYTF. J is TRBJ1-2 and V is TRBV19; no clear D gene. Germline V gene lookup returns CDR1 LNHDA and CDR2 SQIVND (reference sequence). The CDR3 is made up of 15 amino acids. Trimming pared 5 bases from V and 4 bases from J, leaving 17 bases between.

This clonotype occurred many times. V and J are TRBV7-3 and TRBJ2-1; the match to TRBD2 covers 9 bases. There are 21 residues in the CDR3. V was pared by 5 bases and J by 0 bases, with 20 bases of the junction left unmatched. From germline, CDR1 is SGHTA and CDR2 FQGTGA. The CDR3 reads CASSRPGILAGKSLSYNEQFF. CDR3 bases: TGTGCCAGCAGCCGGCCGGGGATACTAGCGGGCAAATCCCTCTCCTACAATGAGCAGTTCTTC.

There are many counts of this clonotype. This chain uses TRBV11-2 with TRBJ2-5; D remains ambiguous. The V end lost 3 bases, the J end lost 2 bases, and 4 bases lay between the germline ends. The CDR3 has 12 amino acids. Looked up from germline, CDR1 is SGHAT and CDR2 is FQNNGV. CDR3 DNA: TGTGCCAGCAGCTTTGCACAAGAGACCCAGTACTTC. Translating it yields CASSFAQETQYF.

This clonotype was seen at least ten times. The chain links TRBV7-8 to TRBJ2-3; 7 bases are a match to TRBD2. The junction had 15 bases not matched to a gene; V was cut back by 3 bases and J by 0 bases. The V gene's germline CDR1 is SGHVS and CDR2 FQNEAQ. The CDR3 sequence is 19 residues long. CDR3 loop: CASSFPRFAGDTSTDTQYF. The CDR3, as DNA: TGTGCCAGCAGCTTCCCGAGGTTCGCGGGAGATACTAGCACAGATACGCAGTATTTT. Full variable domain (outside the CDR3, taken from reference TRBV7-8 and TRBJ2-3): GAGVSQSPRYKVAKRGQDVALRCDPISGHVSLFWYQQALGQGPEFLTYFQNEAQLDKSGLPSDRFFAERPEGSVSTLKIQRTQQEDSAVYLCASSFPRFAGDTSTDTQYFGPGTRLTVL.

This clonotype was detected many times. This chain links TRBV7-3 with TRBJ2-7; TRBD2 aligns across 7 bases. The CDR3 runs to 14 residues. The germline V gene encodes CDR1 SGHTA and CDR2 FQGTGA. V lost 4 bases to trimming and J lost 3 bases; unmatched junction nucleotides: 6. The CDR3 here is CASSSASSGYEQYF. The CDR3, as DNA: TGTGCCAGCAGCTCGGCGTCTAGCGGCTACGAGCAGTACTTC.

This clonotype was picked up many times. The chain recombines TRBV2 with TRBJ2-5, with D tentatively TRBD2 (5 bases). Germline loops: CDR1 SNHLY, CDR2 FYNNEI. Trimming left V 4 bases short and J 5 bases short, with 11 bases between. CDR3 length: 13 residues. For the CDR3, the DNA is TGTGCCAGCAGTGTGGGGAGAGCGGAGACCCAGTACTTC. This codes for CASSVGRAETQYF.

There are many counts of this clonotype. The chain carries TRBV20-1 and TRBJ1-1; no firm D call. Germline-derived CDR1 and CDR2 are DFQATT and SNEGSKA (reference sequence). Trimming cost V 0 bases and J 4 bases, with 15 bases left between them. CDR3 size: 15 residues. The CDR3 sequence is CSARDLGREFTEAFF. In DNA form, the CDR3 reads TGCAGTGCTAGAGATCTGGGGAGGGAGTTCACTGAAGCTTTCTTT.

Many counts were recorded for this clonotype. J is TRBJ1-6 and V is TRBV7-2; 8 nucleotides agree with TRBD1. Germline values: CDR1 SGHTA, CDR2 FQGNSA. The CDR3 runs to 13 residues. V was clipped by 5 bases and J by 9 bases; unmatched bases: 3. The CDR3 DNA follows: TGTGCCAGCAGCGGACAGGGAATTTCACCCCTCCACTTT. Encoded protein: CASSGQGISPLHF.

This chain joins TRBV7-2 and TRBJ2-1, with 11 positions matching TRBD1. The CDR3 loop spans 15 amino acids. In germline, CDR1 is SGHTA, CDR2 FQGNSA. Trimming cost V 5 bases and J 4 bases; bases outside gene matches: 4. CDR3: CASSTGQGAYNEQFF. The CDR3 DNA reads TGTGCCAGCAGCACCGGACAGGGGGCATACAATGAGCAGTTCTTC.

This clonotype was seen ten or more times. The chain has TRBV30 and TRBJ2-2; D not resolved. The CDR3 extends over 17 amino acids. V was shortened by 0 bases and J by 3 bases, with 17 bases between the two germline ends. Germline V CDR1 and CDR2: GTSNPN, SVGIG (reference sequence). The CDR3 reads CAWSVSLSNIYTGELFF. The CDR3 DNA reads as TGTGCCTGGAGTGTTTCTTTATCGAACATTTACACCGGGGAGCTGTTTTTT.

This clonotype occurred a few times. CDR3 DNA: TGTGCCAGCTCGGATCCCGGACAGTCTGGAAACACCATATATTTT. Translated, it gives CASSDPGQSGNTIYF. The J gene is TRBJ1-3, the V gene TRBV5-6, with a weak D call TRBD1 (6 bases). Germline CDR1 SGHDT, CDR2 YYEEEE. V dropped 7 bases and J dropped 1 base, with 15 bases sitting between them. CDR3 size: 15 residues.